The clone carrying this T cell receptor beta chain was observed many times. These data are taken from a study of T cells after yellow fever vaccination. TCRdb re-called the 5' RACE reads with MiXCR, one entry per CDR3 protein. This repertoire shows about 110,000 distinct CDR3 sequences, 6.5% to 9% found once; its top ten account for approximately 24%. The V gene lost 5 bases and the J gene lost 5 bases, with 17 bases spanning the gap. The CDR3 is 15 residues long. Germline CDR1 KGHDR, CDR2 SFDVKD. The receptor was derived from a man younger than 40 who received the YFV17D yellow fever vaccine. The material was CD8+ T cells sorted from PBMCs, obtained 45 days after the yellow fever booster vaccination. The chain links TRBV24-1 to TRBJ2-5; TRBD1 or TRBD2 may be the D gene (5 bases each). The CDR3 DNA reads TGTGCCACCAGTGGGATGGTTGGGGGAGCGGAGACCCAGTACTTC. Its translation is CATSGMVGGAETQYF.